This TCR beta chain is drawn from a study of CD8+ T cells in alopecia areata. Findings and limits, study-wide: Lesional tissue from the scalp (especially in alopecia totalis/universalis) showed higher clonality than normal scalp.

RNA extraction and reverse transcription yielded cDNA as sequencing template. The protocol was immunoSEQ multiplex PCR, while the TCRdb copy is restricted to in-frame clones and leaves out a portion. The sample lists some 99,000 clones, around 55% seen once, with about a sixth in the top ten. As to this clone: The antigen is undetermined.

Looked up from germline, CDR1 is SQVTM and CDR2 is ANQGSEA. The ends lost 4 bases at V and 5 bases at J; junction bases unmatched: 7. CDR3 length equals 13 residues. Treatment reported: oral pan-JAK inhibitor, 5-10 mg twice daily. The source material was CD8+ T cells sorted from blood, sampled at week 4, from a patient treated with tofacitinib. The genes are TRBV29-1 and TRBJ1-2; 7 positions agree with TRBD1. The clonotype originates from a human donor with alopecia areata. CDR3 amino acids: CSVGDATGYGYTF. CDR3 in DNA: TGCAGCGTTGGAGATGCGACAGGGTATGGCTACACCTTC.